One and the same sample provided the 29 T cell receptor beta chains below, sequenced in a study of shared clonotypes between healthy human individuals. Libraries were prepared by immunoSEQ multiplex PCR; TCRdb keeps only in-frame clonotypes and omits some of them. The sample records fewer than 850,000 clones, about two thirds being singletons. Material: memory CD4+ T cells sorted from blood. Regarding subset: CD45RA-negative fraction. All receptors come from a woman aged 25 to 39 in good health.

V and J are TRBV19 and TRBJ2-5; no reliable D call. V lost 3 bases, J lost 5 bases, and 10 bases lay in between. Germline loops: CDR1 LNHDA, CDR2 SQIVND (reference sequence). The CDR3 is 13 amino acids. CDR3 amino acids: CASSMLLEETQYF. For the CDR3, the DNA is TGTGCCAGTAGTATGTTGCTGGAGGAGACCCAGTACTTC.

J is TRBJ1-3 and V is TRBV11-2; tentatively, D is TRBD1 (6 bases). The germline V gene has CDR1 SGHAT and CDR2 FQNNGV. The V end lost 5 bases, the J end lost 4 bases, and 18 bases lay between the germline ends. The CDR3 has 16 amino acids. In DNA, the CDR3 is TGTGCCAGCAGCCAAAAGACTCCGGGGGCCGGAAACACCATATATTTT. Translation: CASSQKTPGAGNTIYF.

The rearrangement links TRBV9 to TRBJ2-3; D may be TRBD2 (5 bases). This CDR3 spans 15 amino acids. V lost 0 bases and J 4 bases, leaving 12 bases between the germline ends. Germline values: CDR1 SGDLS, CDR2 YYNGEE. CDR3 DNA: TGTGCCAGCAGCGTAGGTCAGAAGGGAGCAGATACGCAGTATTTT. It codes for CASSVGQKGADTQYF.

V usage is TRBV19 and J usage is TRBJ2-6, with D perhaps TRBD2 (5 bases). V was pared by 4 bases and J by 0 bases, with 13 bases between. The CDR3 loop spans 17 amino acids. CDR1 is LNHDA and CDR2 is SQIVND in the germline V gene (reference sequence). The DNA of the CDR3 is TGTGCCAGTAGTAGGAGAGGGAGAGACTCTGGGGCCAACGTCCTGACTTTC. It specifies CASSRRGRDSGANVLTF.

The chain links TRBV6-6 to TRBJ2-7; D unresolved. There are 11 residues in the CDR3. Trimming removed 1 base at V and 5 bases at J, with 3 bases between. From germline, CDR1 is MNHNY and CDR2 SVGAGI (reference sequence). CDR3 loop: CASSYYDEQYF. As DNA, the CDR3 is TGTGCCAGCAGTTACTACGACGAGCAGTACTTC.

Only one count was recorded for this clone. V gene TRBV6-6 combines with J gene TRBJ2-5; D is uncertain. The V gene lost 6 bases and the J gene lost 6 bases, with 8 bases spanning the gap. CDR3 length: 11 amino acids. Germline V gives CDR1 MNHNY, CDR2 SVGAGI (reference sequence). CDR3 sequence: CASRQHKTQYF. In DNA form, the CDR3 reads TGTGCCAGCAGACAACATAAGACCCAGTACTTC.

This clone was counted ten times or more. The chain links TRBV28 to TRBJ2-6, with D maybe TRBD2 (5 bases). Trimming removed 6 bases at V and 0 bases at J, with 15 bases between. The CDR3 loop spans 17 amino acids. Germline CDR1 and CDR2: MDHEN and SYDVKM. CDR3 region: CASSPRGLVSGANVLTF. The DNA of the CDR3 is TGTGCCAGCAGCCCCCGTGGACTCGTCTCTGGGGCCAACGTCCTGACTTTC. The whole variable domain, remainder taken from reference TRBV28 and TRBJ2-6, is DVKVTQSSRYLVKRTGEKVFLECVQDMDHENMFWYRQDPGLGLRLIYFSYDVKMKEKGDIPEGYSVSREKKERFSLILESASTNQTSMYLCASSPRGLVSGANVLTFGAGSRLTVL.

The chain uses TRBV5-1 and TRBJ2-6, with 12 bases identical to TRBD1. The germline V gene has CDR1 SGHRS and CDR2 YFSETQ. The CDR3 is 19 residues long. The J segment lost 4 bases and the V segment lost 2 bases, leaving 10 bases of the junction unmatched. Here the CDR3 DNA reads TGCGCCAGCAGCTTCAACCGGGACAGGGGGCTCTCCGGGGCCAACGTCCTGACTTTC. As protein: CASSFNRDRGLSGANVLTF.

The V call is TRBV13, the J call TRBJ2-7, with 7 bases matching TRBD1. Per germline, CDR1 PRHDT and CDR2 FYEKMQ (reference sequence). The CDR3 spans 14 residues. V lost 5 bases to trimming and J lost 2 bases; unmatched junction nucleotides: 6. As DNA, the CDR3 is TGTGCCAGCAGCCGGTCGACAGGGCCCTACGAGCAGTACTTC. Its protein is CASSRSTGPYEQYF.

Many counts were recorded for this clone. V gene TRBV27 combines with J gene TRBJ2-7; TRBD2 agrees at 11 bases. The germline gives CDR1 MNHEY, CDR2 SMNVEV (reference sequence). The CDR3 spans 13 residues. In DNA form, the CDR3 reads TGTGTCACAGGAACTAGCGGGAGAGGTGAGCAGTACTTC. This translates into CVTGTSGRGEQYF.

The CDR3 DNA reads as TGTGCCAGCTCACCAGTTGGGGGGGCTGTGCAGTACTTC. It encodes CASSPVGGAVQYF. V and J are TRBV18 and TRBJ2-7, with a weak D call TRBD2 (7 bases). Looked up from germline, CDR1 is KGHSH and CDR2 is LQKENI. The germline V and J ends were trimmed by 2 bases and 9 bases, with 14 bases remaining between them. There are 13 residues in the CDR3.

The chain recombines TRBV27 with TRBJ1-5; the D gene is possibly TRBD1 (6 bases). V lost 6 bases, J lost 3 bases, and 15 bases lay in between. From germline, CDR1 is MNHEY and CDR2 SMNVEV (reference sequence). The CDR3 is 15 amino acids. The CDR3 DNA follows: TGTGCCAGCAGCTCGACGCAGGGGAACAATCAGCCCCAGCATTTT. This codes for CASSSTQGNNQPQHF.

The chain employs TRBV29-1 and TRBJ2-3, with D perhaps TRBD2 (5 bases). Trimming cost V 8 bases and J 5 bases, with 8 bases left between them. In germline, CDR1 is SQVTM, CDR2 ANQGSEA. The CDR3 length is 10 residues. The CDR3: CSSEGDTQYF. CDR3 in DNA: TGCAGCTCCGAGGGAGATACGCAGTATTTT.

The chain carries TRBV6-6 and TRBJ2-1; D unresolved. Looked up from germline, CDR1 is MNHNY and CDR2 is SVGAGI (reference sequence). V shed 6 bases and J shed 2 bases, with 11 bases lying between them. The CDR3 length is 14 residues. The CDR3 nucleotides are TGTGCCAGCAGCGCGGCCCCCCCCTACAATGAGCAGTTCTTC. This encodes CASSAAPPYNEQFF.

This clone was seen a few times. Other DNA sequences in the sample encode the same CDR3. The rearrangement links TRBV2 to TRBJ2-1; TRBD2 might be the D (6 bases). Germline V gene data show CDR1 as SNHLY and CDR2 as FYNNEI. V was trimmed by 9 bases and J by 0 bases, leaving 15 bases between them. CDR3 size: 15 residues. In DNA, the CDR3 is TGTGCCAGTACCCTTAGCGGAAGCTCCTACAATGAGCAGTTCTTC. Its translation: CASTLSGSSYNEQFF.

This clone was counted once. The chain employs TRBV28 and TRBJ2-5; 12 positions match TRBD2. The ends lost 5 bases at V and 11 bases at J; junction bases unmatched: 12. Per the germline V gene, CDR1 is MDHEN and CDR2 is SYDVKM. The CDR3 consists of 15 residues. The CDR3 loop is CASSPTGTSGLYQYF. The CDR3 nucleotides read TGTGCCAGCAGTCCCACGGGGACTAGCGGGCTATATCAGTACTTC.

The V and J genes are TRBV28 and TRBJ2-5; 12 nucleotides match TRBD2. CDR1 and CDR2 from the germline V gene are MDHEN and SYDVKM. The CDR3 runs 17 residues. J was trimmed by 5 bases and V by 4 bases; bases with no gene match: 11. This CDR3 reads CASSSRLAGGMGETQYF. The CDR3 DNA is TGTGCCAGCAGTTCCCGCCTAGCGGGAGGGATGGGGGAGACCCAGTACTTC.

The chain uses TRBV28 and TRBJ2-2; D might be TRBD1 (6 bases). This CDR3 region has 12 residues. Trimming took off 8 bases at V and 6 bases at J, with 10 bases between the two ends. Germline loops: CDR1 MDHEN, CDR2 SYDVKM. CDR3 loop: CASQGLAGELFF. In DNA form, the CDR3 reads TGTGCCAGCCAGGGGCTGGCCGGGGAGCTGTTTTTT.

The chain uses TRBV9 and TRBJ2-5; D is possibly TRBD1 (5 bases). In germline, CDR1 is SGDLS, CDR2 YYNGEE. Trimming stripped 4 bases from V and 5 bases from J, with 18 bases between. The CDR3 sequence is 15 residues long. CDR3 sequence: CASSPAGHIWETQYF. CDR3 sequence (DNA): TGTGCCAGCAGCCCGGCAGGGCATATTTGGGAGACCCAGTACTTC.

The chain couples TRBV29-1 to TRBJ2-7; D is uncertain. CDR3 length equals 12 residues. V was shortened by 5 bases and J by 3 bases, with 11 bases between the two germline ends. Germline V lookup: CDR1 SQVTM, CDR2 ANQGSEA. CDR3 nucleotide sequence: TGCAGCGTTAGAACCCAGAACTACGAGCAGTACTTC. Protein sequence: CSVRTQNYEQYF.

The chain combines TRBV6-1 with TRBJ1-1; 7 nucleotides match TRBD1. Germline assignment: CDR1 MNHNS and CDR2 SASEGT. The CDR3 length is 13 residues. Trimming removed 5 bases from V and 8 bases from J; junction bases left unmatched: 8. The CDR3 region is CASSQNLDREAFF. The CDR3 DNA follows: TGTGCCAGCAGTCAGAACTTGGACAGGGAAGCTTTCTTT.

The chain has TRBV28 and TRBJ1-2; D ambiguous. With 6 bases removed from V and 2 bases from J, the gap between germline ends came to 10 bases. The V gene's germline CDR1 is MDHEN and CDR2 SYDVKM. The CDR3 runs to 13 residues. The DNA of the CDR3 is TGTGCCAGCAGCGCACAGCTAAACTATGGCTACACCTTC. Its translation is CASSAQLNYGYTF.

The gene calls are TRBV11-2 and TRBJ2-7, with 11 bases identical to TRBD2. The V gene end was trimmed by 5 bases and the J gene end by 6 bases; junction bases not matched to a gene: 9. There are 15 residues in the CDR3. Per the germline V gene, CDR1 is SGHAT and CDR2 is FQNNGV. CDR3 amino acids: CASSQPSGRTGEQYF. For the CDR3, the DNA is TGTGCCAGCAGCCAGCCTAGCGGGAGGACGGGCGAGCAGTACTTC.

The chain has TRBV29-1 and TRBJ2-1; D may be TRBD1 (6 bases). The CDR3 is made up of 14 amino acids. With 6 bases removed from V and 9 bases from J, the gap between germline ends came to 21 bases. Germline values: CDR1 SQVTM, CDR2 ANQGSEA. The CDR3 DNA reads as TGCAGCGTAGCGAGAACAGGGACATTGGGTGAGCAGTTCTTC. Amino acids: CSVARTGTLGEQFF.

This chain connects TRBV28 to TRBJ1-4; a weak D match, TRBD1 (6 bases). In germline, CDR1 is MDHEN, CDR2 SYDVKM. The V and J ends lost 10 bases and 11 bases respectively, with 17 bases between them. The CDR3 is 12 residues long. The CDR3 bases are TGTGCCACAGGTACAGGGTTTGGGAAACTGTTTTTT. It codes for CATGTGFGKLFF.

This sequence joins TRBV5-1 and TRBJ1-2; D is unresolved. V gave up 7 bases and J gave up 4 bases, with 20 bases separating them. The germline V gene encodes CDR1 SGHRS and CDR2 YFSETQ. The CDR3 length is 15 residues. The CDR3 DNA reads TGCGCCAGCGGTCCGGGATTTCAGAACCGCTATGGCTACACCTTC. Translation gives CASGPGFQNRYGYTF.

The V gene is TRBV2, the J gene TRBJ2-5; 8 bases align to TRBD1. V was clipped by 5 bases and J by 3 bases; unmatched bases: 5. CDR3 length: 14 residues. CDR1 is SNHLY, CDR2 FYNNEI, per germline. CDR3 amino acids: CASSQETGEETQYF. In DNA, the CDR3 is TGTGCCAGCAGTCAGGAGACAGGGGAAGAGACCCAGTACTTC.

The chain employs TRBV7-9 and TRBJ2-2; 7 nucleotides agree with TRBD2. V shed 4 bases, J shed 4 bases, and the junction held 9 bases outside the gene matches. This CDR3 comprises 16 residues. Germline V CDR1 and CDR2: SEHNR, FQNEAQ (reference sequence). CDR3 coding DNA: TGTGCCAGCAGCTCCCCGCTGCGGGAGAGCACCGGGGAGCTGTTTTTT. Translating it yields CASSSPLRESTGELFF.

V is TRBV6-5 and J is TRBJ1-5; 9 nucleotides match TRBD1. Germline V gene sequence: CDR1 MNHEY, CDR2 SVGAGI. The length of the CDR3 is 16 residues. The V gene end was trimmed by 4 bases and the J gene end by 3 bases; junction bases not matched to a gene: 7. The CDR3 is CASSSRGTGYNQPQHF. The CDR3 nucleotides are TGTGCCAGCAGTTCCCGCGGGACAGGGTACAATCAGCCCCAGCATTTT.